This is a list of T cell receptor beta chains from one sample in a study of control samples from healthy donors and cancer patients. Assay used: immunoSEQ multiplex PCR; TCRdb lists only in-frame clones, some missing. Of approximately 150,000 clones listed, under 96% are singletons. The material sequenced was blood. All receptors come from a woman aged 30 to 39 in good health. CDR3s include the opening cysteine and the closing phenylalanine or tryptophan. D genes are given only for firm matches. Size is stated for part of the rows, as once, few or many counts, or as a class when the clone is expanded.

size,J,D,V,CDR3,DNA
once,TRBJ1-5,NA,TRBV19,CASSTSLLMTRSNQPQHF,TGTGCCAGTAGTACCTCACTTTTAATGACCCGCTCCAATCAGCCCCAGCATTTT
NA,TRBJ2-2,TRBD2,TRBV6-5,CASSYSPGGITGELFF,TGTGCCAGCAGTTACTCCCCGGGGGGGATCACCGGGGAGCTGTTTTTT
NA,TRBJ1-6,NA,TRBV6-1,CASSDGGNNSPLHF,TGTGCCAGCAGTGACGGGGGGAATAATTCACCCCTCCACTTT
once,TRBJ2-2,NA,TRBV5-1,CASSLVGGELFF,TGCGCCAGCAGCTTGGTAGGTGGGGAGCTGTTTTTT
NA,TRBJ2-7,TRBD1,TRBV2,CASLSWTGPNEQYF,TGTGCCAGCTTGTCATGGACAGGGCCCAACGAGCAGTACTTC
NA,TRBJ2-7,NA,TRBV3-1/TRBV3-2,CASSQDVVTYEQYF,TGTGCCAGCAGCCAAGATGTCGTCACCTACGAGCAGTACTTC
NA,TRBJ2-7,TRBD1,TRBV5-6,CASSGGTGYVQYF,TGTGCCAGCAGCGGGGGGACAGGTTACGTGCAGTACTTC
NA,TRBJ2-2,NA,TRBV28,CASIIGGANTGELFF,TGTGCCAGCATTATTGGCGGAGCGAACACCGGGGAGCTGTTTTTT
NA,TRBJ2-1,NA,TRBV24-1,CATSDTAVGYNEQFF,TGTGCCACCAGTGATACAGCGGTGGGGTACAATGAGCAGTTCTTC
NA,TRBJ2-4,NA,TRBV28,CASSLRDKNIQYF,TGTGCCAGCAGCCTCCGGGACAAAAACATTCAGTACTTC
NA,TRBJ2-1,TRBD2,TRBV5-1,CARPGTASSGVVEFF,TGCGCCAGGCCAGGGACAGCCTCTAGCGGGGTAGTTGAGTTCTTC
NA,TRBJ1-2,TRBD1,TRBV4-1,CASSQETGGYYGYTF,TGCGCCAGCAGCCAAGAGACAGGGGGCTACTATGGCTACACCTTC
NA,TRBJ1-3,NA,TRBV6-5,CASRKTKPSGNTIYF,TGTGCCAGCCGTAAGACAAAACCATCGGGGAACACCATATATTTT
NA,TRBJ2-5,NA,TRBV6-5,CASVADQETQYF,TGTGCCAGCGTCGCAGACCAAGAGACCCAGTACTTC
NA,TRBJ2-1,TRBD2,TRBV5-4,CASSLATWIRGDGDEQFF,TGTGCCAGCAGCTTGGCCACGTGGATTCGGGGGGACGGGGATGAGCAGTTCTTC
NA,TRBJ2-7,NA,TRBV6-6,CASSYGLLSYEQYF,TGTGCCAGCAGTTACGGGCTACTCTCCTACGAGCAGTACTTC
NA,TRBJ2-1,TRBD1,TRBV11-3,CASSRDRGPYNEQFF,TGTGCCAGCAGCCGCGACAGGGGACCCTACAATGAGCAGTTCTTC
NA,TRBJ2-2,NA,TRBV21-1,CASSIPGTGDPGELFF,TGTGCCAGCAGCATACCCGGGACAGGGGACCCCGGGGAGCTGTTTTTT